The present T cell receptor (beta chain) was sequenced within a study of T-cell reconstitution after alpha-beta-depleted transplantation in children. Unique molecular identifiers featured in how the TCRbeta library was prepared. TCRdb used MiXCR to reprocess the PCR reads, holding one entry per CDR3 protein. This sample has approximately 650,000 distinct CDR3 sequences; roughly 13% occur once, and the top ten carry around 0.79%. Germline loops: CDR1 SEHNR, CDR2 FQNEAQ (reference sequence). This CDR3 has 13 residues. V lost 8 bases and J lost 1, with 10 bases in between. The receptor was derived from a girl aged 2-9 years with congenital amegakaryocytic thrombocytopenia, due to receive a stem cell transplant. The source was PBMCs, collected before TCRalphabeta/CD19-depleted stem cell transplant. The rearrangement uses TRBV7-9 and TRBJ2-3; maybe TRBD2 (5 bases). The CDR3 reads CASGKAGTDTQYF. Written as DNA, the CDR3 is TGTGCCAGCGGAAAAGCGGGCACAGATACGCAGTATTTT.